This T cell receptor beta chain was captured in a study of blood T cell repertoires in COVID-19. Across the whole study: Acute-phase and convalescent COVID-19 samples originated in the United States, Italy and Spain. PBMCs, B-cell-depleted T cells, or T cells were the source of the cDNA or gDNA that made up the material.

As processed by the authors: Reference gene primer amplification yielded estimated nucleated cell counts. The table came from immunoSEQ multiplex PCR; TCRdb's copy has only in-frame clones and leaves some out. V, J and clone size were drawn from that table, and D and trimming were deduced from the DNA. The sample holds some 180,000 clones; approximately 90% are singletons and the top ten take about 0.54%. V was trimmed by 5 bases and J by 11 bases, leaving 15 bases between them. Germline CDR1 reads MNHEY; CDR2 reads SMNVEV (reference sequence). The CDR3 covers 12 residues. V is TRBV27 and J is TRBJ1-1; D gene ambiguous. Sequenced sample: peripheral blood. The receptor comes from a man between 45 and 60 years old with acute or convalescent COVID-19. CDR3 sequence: CASSPNTGGAFF. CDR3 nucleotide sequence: TGTGCCAGCAGTCCGAACACGGGTGGCGCTTTCTTT.